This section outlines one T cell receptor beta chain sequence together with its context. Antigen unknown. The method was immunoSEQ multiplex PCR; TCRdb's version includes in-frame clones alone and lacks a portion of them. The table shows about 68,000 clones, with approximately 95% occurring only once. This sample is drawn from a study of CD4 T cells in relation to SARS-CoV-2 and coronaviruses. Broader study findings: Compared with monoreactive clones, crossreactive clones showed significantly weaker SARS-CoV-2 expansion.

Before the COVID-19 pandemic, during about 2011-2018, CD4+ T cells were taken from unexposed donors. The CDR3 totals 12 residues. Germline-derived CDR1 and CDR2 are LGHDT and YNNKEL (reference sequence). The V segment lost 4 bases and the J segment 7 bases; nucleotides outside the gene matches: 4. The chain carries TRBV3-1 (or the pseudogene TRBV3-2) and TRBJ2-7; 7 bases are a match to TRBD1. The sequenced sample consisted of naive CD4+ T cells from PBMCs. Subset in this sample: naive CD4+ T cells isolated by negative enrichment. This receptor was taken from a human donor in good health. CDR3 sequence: CASSPDREEQYF. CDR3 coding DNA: TGTGCCAGCAGCCCAGACAGGGAAGAGCAGTACTTC.